Sequencing of this T cell receptor beta chain was carried out in a study of high-grade serous ovarian cancer treatment subgroups. Background on the study: Samples averaged roughly 14,000 reads and about 7,500 unique TCR beta rearrangements.

Tumor samples were taken before definitive surgery or chemotherapy. Findings of the study overall: Only CDR3 was analyzed; CDR1 and CDR2 were not. Spatial context was lost because tumors were sequenced in bulk.

The method was immunoSEQ multiplex PCR; TCRdb's version includes in-frame clones alone and lacks a portion of them. This sample has 4,500 to 5,000 clones, with more than 65% found just once. In germline, CDR1 is MGHRA, CDR2 YSYEKL. CDR3 length: 16 amino acids. V was pared by 4 bases and J by 1 base, with 11 bases between. In its sample, this clone was seen once. The antigen remains unidentified. This chain uses TRBV4-1 with TRBJ2-6; D is uncertain. The sequence derives from a human donor with high-grade serous ovarian cancer. Sequencing was done on a sample of tumor tissue. CDR3 bases: TGCGCCAGCAGCCGCCATACAGTTTCTGGGGCCAACGTCCTGACTTTC. It is translated as CASSRHTVSGANVLTF.